This T cell receptor (beta chain) appears in the sequencing data of a study of beta chain features in type 1 diabetes. Across the whole study: In age, gender and cell yields, patients were similar to healthy donors.

This clone appeared many times. Its antigen is still unknown. The CDR3 contains 15 residues. Germline V gene lookup returns CDR1 MDHEN and CDR2 SYDVKM. V shed 5 bases, J shed 6 bases, and the junction held 6 bases outside the gene matches. Study results and limitations: For patients and controls alike, PCR might favor shorter templates to the same degree.

Reverse transcription of all isolated RNA meant that expressed TCRB transcripts were sequenced. There were 3 million to 4 million reads on average in the naive, central memory and regulatory T cell samples. This table comes from immunoSEQ multiplex PCR, and its TCRdb copy is limited to in-frame clones, with some not included. The profile covers about 150,000 clones, with about 8.5% appearing a single time and around 0.65% taken by the ten largest. The TCR originated in a man between 18 and 29 years old in good health. Sequencing was performed on central memory CD4+ T cells from blood. The rearrangement links TRBV28 to TRBJ2-1, with 11 nucleotides matching TRBD2. The CDR3 nucleotides read TGTGCCAGCAGTATCGCTACTAGCGGGAGCAATGAGCAGTTCTTC. Translating it yields CASSIATSGSNEQFF.